These 10 T cell receptor beta chains share one sample of origin, sequenced in a study of blood T cell repertoires in COVID-19. TCRdb's table, derived via immunoSEQ multiplex PCR, lists solely in-frame clones and lacks some. The sample has a few hundred thousand clones, roughly 82% seen once. Specimen: peripheral blood. Receptor source: a man over 45 with active or convalescent COVID-19.

V gene TRBV5-1 combines with J gene TRBJ1-1; no reliable D call. Trimming took 4 bases from V and 5 from J, leaving 9 bases between them. This CDR3 comprises 12 residues. CDR1 and CDR2 (germline): SGHRS, YFSETQ. The CDR3 loop reads CASSLERTEAFF. CDR3 in DNA: TGCGCCAGCAGCCTAGAGAGGACTGAAGCTTTCTTT.

The genes are TRBV19 and TRBJ1-2; 8 positions match TRBD1. The junction had 6 bases not matched to a gene; V was cut back by 5 bases and J by 4 bases. Germline V gene lookup returns CDR1 LNHDA and CDR2 SQIVND (reference sequence). The CDR3 length is 14 residues. CDR3 protein: CASSPRTGFYGYTF. The CDR3 DNA sequence: TGTGCCAGTAGTCCGAGGACAGGGTTCTATGGCTACACCTTC.

V usage is TRBV10-3 and J usage is TRBJ1-1, with D perhaps TRBD1 (5 bases). Germline loops: CDR1 ENHRY, CDR2 SYGVKD. Trimming pared 2 bases from V and 1 base from J, leaving 8 bases between. The CDR3 has 14 amino acids. The CDR3: CAISERQGNTEAFF. CDR3 coding DNA: TGTGCCATCAGTGAGCGGCAGGGGAACACTGAAGCTTTCTTT.

This clone was detected only once. This chain connects TRBV21-1 to TRBJ1-1; the table's D call, TRBD1, was not checked against the DNA. TRBV21-1 is assigned pseudogene status. This CDR3 spans 15 amino acids. CDR3 residues: CASSLRTGPLLEAFF. The CDR3 DNA is TGTGCCAGCAGCCTTAGGACAGGGCCCTTACTGGAAGCTTTCTTT.

The gene calls are TRBV7-6 and TRBJ2-1, with 7 bases lining up with TRBD2. Germline trimming cut 4 bases from V and 2 bases from J; bases unmatched to any gene: 5. CDR3 length equals 15 residues. Germline loops: CDR1 SGHVS, CDR2 FNYEAQ. The CDR3: CASSSEAGTYNEQFF. Written as DNA, the CDR3 is TGTGCCAGCAGCTCAGAAGCGGGAACCTACAATGAGCAGTTCTTC.

The CDR3 region has the DNA TGCGCCAGCAGCTTGGCCGGCCCGGGACAGGGAGACAATTCACCCCTCCACTTT. Translated, it gives CASSLAGPGQGDNSPLHF. The J gene is TRBJ1-6, the V gene TRBV5-1; 9 bases are a match to TRBD1. V was clipped by 0 bases and J by 7 bases; unmatched bases: 11. Germline V gene sequence: CDR1 SGHRS, CDR2 YFSETQ. This CDR3 is 18 amino acids long.

The CDR3, as DNA: TGTGCCAGCAGTAGGGTCGGGACAAACTATGGCTACACCTTC. Its translation: CASSRVGTNYGYTF. The chain combines TRBV6-2 or TRBV6-3 with TRBJ1-2, with a weak D call TRBD1 (6 bases). CDR1 and CDR2 from the germline V gene are MNHEY and SVGEGT. This CDR3 contains 14 residues. Between the trimmed V and J ends, which lost 5 bases and 2 bases, there was a span of 12 bases.

The chain joins TRBV5-1 to TRBJ2-1, with TRBD2 matching 10 bases. In germline, CDR1 is SGHRS, CDR2 YFSETQ. Trimming cost V 3 bases and J 6 bases; bases outside gene matches: 6. The CDR3 sequence is 15 residues long. The CDR3 here is CASSSGTSAGNEQFF. The CDR3 region has the DNA TGCGCCAGCAGCTCGGGGACTAGCGCCGGCAATGAGCAGTTCTTC.

The rearrangement uses TRBV5-1 and TRBJ2-2; 11 positions match TRBD2. There are 15 residues in the CDR3. Germline CDR1 and CDR2: SGHRS and YFSETQ. Trimming at V came to 7 bases and at J to 5 bases, leaving 7 bases not matched to a gene. CDR3 loop: CASSLAGVGTGELFF. CDR3 DNA sequence: TGCGCCAGCTCACTAGCGGGAGTGGGGACCGGGGAGCTGTTTTTT.

The chain carries TRBV11-1 and TRBJ2-5; D ambiguous. The CDR3 has 14 amino acids. Germline V CDR1 and CDR2: SGHAT, FQDESV (reference sequence). Trimming pared 5 bases from V and 1 base from J, leaving 11 bases between. This chain's CDR3 is CASSEAFTQETQYF. The CDR3, as DNA: TGTGCCAGCAGCGAGGCCTTTACCCAAGAGACCCAGTACTTC.